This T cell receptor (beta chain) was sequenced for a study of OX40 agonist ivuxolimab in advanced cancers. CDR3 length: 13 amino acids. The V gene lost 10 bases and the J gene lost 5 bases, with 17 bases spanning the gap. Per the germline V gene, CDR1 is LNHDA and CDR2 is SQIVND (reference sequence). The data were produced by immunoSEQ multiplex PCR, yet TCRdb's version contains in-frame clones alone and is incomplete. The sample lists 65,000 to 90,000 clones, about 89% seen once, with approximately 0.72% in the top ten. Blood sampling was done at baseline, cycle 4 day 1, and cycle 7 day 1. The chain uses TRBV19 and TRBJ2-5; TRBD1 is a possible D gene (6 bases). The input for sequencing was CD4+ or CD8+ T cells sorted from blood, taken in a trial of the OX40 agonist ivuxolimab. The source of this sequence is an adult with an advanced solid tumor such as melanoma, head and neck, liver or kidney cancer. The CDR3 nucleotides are TGTGCCACTCTGAAGGGGGTAGGGGAGACCCAGTACTTC. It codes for CATLKGVGETQYF.